The clone carrying this T cell receptor (beta chain) appeared a single time. In blood CD8+ and CD4+ T cells, TCR beta underwent sequencing. TEMRA cells were FACS-enriched, with CD8+ and CD4+ T cells isolated negatively. With random hexamers, 0.5 to 1 ug RNA was reverse transcribed. Coverage of TCR beta CDR3 amplification by immunoSEQ multiplex PCR extended to 54 Vbeta and 13 Jbeta. TCRdb independently ran MiXCR on the immunoSEQ multiplex PCR reads; one entry per CDR3 protein. The profile shows roughly 140,000 distinct CDR3 sequences, almost 96% of them singletons. The germline CDR1 and CDR2 sequences are SGHVS and FNYEAQ. The CDR3 consists of 11 residues. The V end lost 6 bases, the J end lost 7 bases, and 6 bases lay between the germline ends. The data belong to a study of CD8 T cells in Susac syndrome. Overall study: Blood was drawn from patients with Susac syndrome. At that point, they were therapy-naive, on corticosteroids, or on intravenous immunoglobulin alone.

This chain joins TRBV7-6 and TRBJ2-2; no clear D. The clonotype originates from a human donor with Susac syndrome. Sequenced: CD4+ T cells from PBMCs. CDR3: CASRRSGELFF. CDR3 nucleotide sequence: TGTGCCAGCAGGAGGAGCGGGGAGCTGTTTTTT. Full variable domain (outside the CDR3, taken from reference TRBV7-6 and TRBJ2-2): GAGVSQSPRYKVTKRGQDVALRCDPISGHVSLYWYRQALGQGPEFLTYFNYEAQQDKSGLPNDRFSAERPEGSISTLTIQRTEQRDSAMYRCASRRSGELFFGEGSRLTVL.